These 23 T cell receptor beta chains were sequenced from one sample in a study of blood T cell repertoires in COVID-19. Measured with immunoSEQ multiplex PCR; TCRdb has only the in-frame clones, and not every one. Of about 110,000 clones listed, approximately 88% were seen once; the top ten hold around 0.77%. Source material: peripheral blood. These receptors came from a woman aged 70-85 years with acute or convalescent COVID-19.

The gene calls are TRBV12-3 or TRBV12-4 and TRBJ1-5; D is perhaps TRBD1 (5 bases). With 8 bases removed from V and 9 bases from J, the gap between germline ends came to 14 bases. The CDR3 totals 12 residues. CDR3 DNA: TGTGCCAGCGGGGGGGTAGGAGGGCCCCAGCATTTT. This codes for CASGGVGGPQHF.

This chain's CDR3 is CSVILAGTDTQYF. CDR3 coding DNA: TGCAGCGTGATACTAGCGGGCACAGATACGCAGTATTTT. This chain joins TRBV29-1 and TRBJ2-3, with TRBD2 identical over 8 bases. The V gene end was trimmed by 6 bases and the J gene end by 1 base; junction bases not matched to a gene: 3. This CDR3 is 13 amino acids long. In germline, CDR1 is SQVTM, CDR2 ANQGSEA.

This sequence joins TRBV18 and TRBJ1-2; TRBD1 matches at 7 bases. V lost 3 bases and J lost 3; bases outside the gene matches: 7. Germline-derived CDR1 and CDR2 are KGHSH and LQKENI. The CDR3 covers 15 residues. CDR3 amino acids: CASSPGQSFYYGYTF. In DNA form, the CDR3 reads TGTGCCAGCTCACCGGGACAGAGTTTTTACTATGGCTACACCTTC.

The rearrangement joins TRBV6-6 to TRBJ1-1; TRBD1 matches 9 bases. CDR3 size: 15 residues. Germline lookup yields CDR1 MNHNY and CDR2 SVGAGI (reference sequence). V dropped 0 bases and J dropped 3; count of bases not matched to a gene: 2. CDR3 protein: CASSYSQGADTEAFF. CDR3 nucleotides: TGTGCCAGCAGTTACTCACAGGGGGCGGACACTGAAGCTTTCTTT.

J is TRBJ1-5 and V is TRBV12-3 or TRBV12-4; no reliable D call. The CDR3 is 13 amino acids. Trimming took off 3 bases at V and 6 bases at J, with 9 bases between the two ends. This CDR3 reads CASSLSQAQPQHF. The CDR3 DNA reads TGTGCCAGCAGTTTGTCTCAAGCTCAGCCCCAGCATTTT.

This clone has just one count. This chain connects TRBV24-1 to TRBJ2-7; D gene unclear. The V end lost 7 bases, the J end lost 7 bases, and 7 bases lay between the germline ends. Germline CDR1 and CDR2: KGHDR and SFDVKD. The CDR3 totals 10 residues. CDR3 nucleotides: TGTGCCACCAGACGAGCGGAGCAGTACTTC. This sequence encodes CATRRAEQYF.

J is TRBJ1-5 and V is TRBV6-1; no firm D call. With 2 bases removed from V and 3 bases from J, the gap between germline ends came to 8 bases. The CDR3 contains 14 residues. CDR1 and CDR2 from the germline V gene are MNHNS and SASEGT. The CDR3 spells CASSERVSNQPQHF. The CDR3 coding sequence is TGTGCCAGCAGTGAACGGGTGTCCAATCAGCCCCAGCATTTT.

J is TRBJ2-7 and V is TRBV5-8; tentatively, D is TRBD1 (6 bases). The germline V and J ends were trimmed by 7 bases and 6 bases, with 20 bases remaining between them. The germline V gene encodes CDR1 SGHTS and CDR2 YDEGEE. This CDR3 has 14 residues. In nucleotides, the CDR3 is TGTGCCAGCCCACCCTACCAGGGGTCGGGCGAGCAGTACTTC. It translates to CASPPYQGSGEQYF.

This clone was detected only a few times. The rearrangement joins TRBV7-2 to TRBJ2-7; D unclear. The germline V gene encodes CDR1 SGHTA and CDR2 FQGNSA. CDR3 size: 14 residues. Trimming removed 6 bases at V and 3 bases at J, with 15 bases between. The CDR3 loop reads CASSSFDSSYEQYF. CDR3 nucleotides: TGTGCCAGCAGTTCATTCGACTCAAGCTACGAGCAGTACTTC.

About this clone: The sample has other DNA sequences that encode this CDR3 too. The chain combines TRBV29-1 with TRBJ1-1; TRBD1 is a possible D gene (5 bases). The CDR3 has 12 residues. Germline CDR1 and CDR2: SQVTM and ANQGSEA. With 1 base removed from V and 5 bases from J, the gap between germline ends came to 8 bases. The CDR3 here is CSVEGGATEAFF. The DNA of the CDR3 is TGCAGCGTTGAAGGGGGCGCGACTGAAGCTTTCTTT.

The V call is TRBV19, the J call TRBJ1-1; 8 nucleotides align to TRBD1. V lost 3 bases and J lost 10; bases outside the gene matches: 13. Germline CDR1 and CDR2: LNHDA and SQIVND (reference sequence). The CDR3 has 15 amino acids. For the CDR3, the DNA is TGTGCCAGTAGTATTGACCCTGGACAGGGAAAGGTAGCTTTCTTT. Protein product: CASSIDPGQGKVAFF.

The chain employs TRBV11-3 and TRBJ2-3; TRBD2 matches 8 bases. Germline V gene lookup returns CDR1 SGHNT and CDR2 YENEEA. This CDR3 spans 15 amino acids. J lost 2 bases, V lost 5 bases, and 6 bases had no gene match. The CDR3 DNA is TGTGCCAGCAGCCCCGGCGGGGGGATCACAGATACGCAGTATTTT. Protein product: CASSPGGGITDTQYF.

The DNA of the CDR3 is TGTGCCAGCTCACAGGACAGGGGGGACCACGAGCAGTACTTC. Its translation: CASSQDRGDHEQYF. This chain joins TRBV18 and TRBJ2-7; 10 bases are a match to TRBD1. Germline assignment: CDR1 KGHSH and CDR2 LQKENI. After removal of 4 bases from V and 5 bases from J, the junction contained 5 bases not matched to a gene. CDR3 size: 14 residues.

J is TRBJ1-1 and V is TRBV7-9; perhaps TRBD1 as D (5 bases). The CDR3 has 16 residues. CDR1 is SEHNR, CDR2 FQNEAQ, per germline (reference sequence). Trimming took off 1 base at V and 2 bases at J, with 14 bases between the two ends. The CDR3 is CASSLEGLGPNTEAFF. CDR3 DNA sequence: TGTGCCAGCAGCTTAGAAGGTTTGGGGCCTAACACTGAAGCTTTCTTT.

The V gene is TRBV5-5, the J gene TRBJ1-1; 10 bases align to TRBD1. Losses at the gene ends were 4 bases for V and 1 base for J; bases not matched to a gene: 4. There are 15 residues in the CDR3. The germline CDR1 and CDR2 sequences are SGHKS and YYEKEE (reference sequence). CDR3: CASSQGDRGNTEAFF. In nucleotides, the CDR3 is TGTGCCAGCAGCCAAGGGGACAGGGGGAACACTGAAGCTTTCTTT.

The J gene is TRBJ1-1, the V gene TRBV24-1, with a weak D call TRBD1 (6 bases). This CDR3 contains 14 residues. The V end was cut by 2 bases, the J end by 5 bases, with 11 bases between. The germline V gene encodes CDR1 KGHDR and CDR2 SFDVKD. The CDR3 spells CATSDSGDRTEAFF. CDR3 in DNA: TGTGCCACCAGTGATTCAGGGGATCGGACTGAAGCTTTCTTT.

The rearrangement joins TRBV7-6 to TRBJ2-7, with 10 positions matching TRBD2. The CDR3 length is 13 residues. V lost 1 base to trimming and J lost 9 bases; unmatched junction nucleotides: 3. CDR1 is SGHVS and CDR2 is FNYEAQ in the germline V gene. The DNA of the CDR3 is TGTGCCAGCAGCTTAGGCTTAGCGGGGGGGCAGTACTTC. Translation: CASSLGLAGGQYF.

This clone was seen a single time. The chain has TRBV5-1 and TRBJ2-3; 9 nucleotides line up with TRBD1. Germline V gene sequence: CDR1 SGHRS, CDR2 YFSETQ. The length of the CDR3 is 14 residues. V lost 3 bases to trimming and J lost 6 bases; unmatched junction nucleotides: 5. The DNA for the CDR3 is TGCGCCAGCAGCTGGGACAGGGAATGGGATACGCAGTATTTT. Encoded protein: CASSWDREWDTQYF.

This chain uses TRBV28 with TRBJ2-7, with 12 bases identical to TRBD2. After removal of 2 bases from V and 12 bases from J, the junction contained 8 bases not matched to a gene. The V gene's germline CDR1 is MDHEN and CDR2 SYDVKM. This CDR3 spans 14 amino acids. DNA for the CDR3: TGTGCCAGCAGTTTAAGACTAGCGGGAGCCCCAGCGTACTTC. This gives the protein CASSLRLAGAPAYF.

This chain joins TRBV5-1 and TRBJ1-3; TRBD1 agrees at 7 bases. Germline values: CDR1 SGHRS, CDR2 YFSETQ. The CDR3 length is 16 residues. V lost 4 bases, J lost 0 bases, and 7 bases stayed unmatched. DNA for the CDR3: TGCGCCAGCAGCCCTTCGACAGGGTCCTCTGGAAACACCATATATTTT. Residues: CASSPSTGSSGNTIYF. Full variable domain (rest looked up from reference TRBV5-1 and TRBJ1-3): KAGVTQTPRYLIKTRGQQVTLSCSPISGHRSVSWYQQTPGQGLQFLFEYFSETQRNKGNFPGRFSGRQFSNSRSEMNVSTLELGDSALYLCASSPSTGSSGNTIYFGEGSWLTVV.

The chain couples TRBV24-1 to TRBJ2-5, with a weak D call TRBD1 (7 bases). With 5 bases removed from V and 1 base from J, the gap between germline ends came to 13 bases. Germline V gene sequence: CDR1 KGHDR, CDR2 SFDVKD. CDR3 length: 15 amino acids. The CDR3 loop reads CATSAGDRAQETQYF. CDR3 nucleotides: TGTGCCACCAGTGCGGGGGACAGAGCCCAAGAGACCCAGTACTTC.

The chain combines TRBV5-1 with TRBJ2-3; 9 bases fit TRBD2. The CDR3 totals 16 residues. Germline-derived CDR1 and CDR2 are SGHRS and YFSETQ. V was pared by 0 bases and J by 0 bases, with 2 bases of the junction left unmatched. As DNA, the CDR3 is TGCGCCAGCAGCTTGGGACTAGCGGCGAGCACAGATACGCAGTATTTT. It encodes CASSLGLAASTDTQYF. Using reference TRBV5-1 and TRBJ2-3 for the parts outside the CDR3, the full variable domain is KAGVTQTPRYLIKTRGQQVTLSCSPISGHRSVSWYQQTPGQGLQFLFEYFSETQRNKGNFPGRFSGRQFSNSRSEMNVSTLELGDSALYLCASSLGLAASTDTQYFGPGTRLTVL.

Regarding this clone: This sample also contains other DNA sequences that code for the same CDR3. V and J are TRBV5-1 and TRBJ2-7, with D maybe TRBD2 (6 bases). Germline CDR1 is SGHRS and CDR2 is YFSETQ. Trimming stripped 2 bases from V and 0 bases from J, with 9 bases between. This CDR3 contains 14 residues. CDR3 DNA sequence: TGCGCCAGCAGCTTCACGGGGGACTCCTACGAGCAGTACTTC. Translating gives CASSFTGDSYEQYF.